This T cell receptor beta chain stems from a study of preoperative IRX-2 immunotherapy in early breast cancer. The treatment was: preoperative locoregional IRX-2 cytokine immunotherapy. This phase Ib study tested locoregional IRX-2 cytokine immunotherapy given before surgery. V lost 0 bases to trimming and J lost 5 bases, with 13 bases between them. Germline assignment: CDR1 SGDLS and CDR2 YYNGEE. This CDR3 contains 15 residues. Sequencing used immunoSEQ multiplex PCR; TCRdb keeps in-frame clones, though not all of them. The sample lists around 62,000 clones; roughly 94% were seen once. The chain is built from TRBV9 and TRBJ2-3; weak D call: TRBD2 (6 bases). This clonotype originated in a human donor with breast cancer. Sample collection occurred from a patient treated with IRX-2 immunotherapy. The chain's CDR3 is CASSVEEGRLDTQYF. The CDR3 DNA is TGTGCCAGCAGCGTAGAGGAGGGCCGATTAGATACGCAGTATTTT.